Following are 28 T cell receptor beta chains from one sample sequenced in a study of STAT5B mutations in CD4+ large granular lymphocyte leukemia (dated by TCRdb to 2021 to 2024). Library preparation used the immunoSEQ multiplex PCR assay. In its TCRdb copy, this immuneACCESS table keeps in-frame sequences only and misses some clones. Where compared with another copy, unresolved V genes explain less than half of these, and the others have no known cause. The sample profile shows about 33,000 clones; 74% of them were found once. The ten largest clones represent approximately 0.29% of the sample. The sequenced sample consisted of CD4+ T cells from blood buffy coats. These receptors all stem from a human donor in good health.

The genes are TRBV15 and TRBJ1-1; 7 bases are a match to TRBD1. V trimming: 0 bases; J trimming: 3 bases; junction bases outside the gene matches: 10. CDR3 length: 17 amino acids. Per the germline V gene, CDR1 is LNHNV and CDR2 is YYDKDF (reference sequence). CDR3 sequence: CATSRDPKGGEDTEAFF. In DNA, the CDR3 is TGTGCCACCAGCAGAGATCCCAAAGGGGGCGAGGACACTGAAGCTTTCTTT. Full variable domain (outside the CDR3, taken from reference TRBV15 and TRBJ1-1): DAMVIQNPRYQVTQFGKPVTLSCSQTLNHNVMYWYQQKSSQAPKLLFHYYDKDFNNEADTPDNFQSRRPNTSFCFLDIRSPGLGDTAMYLCATSRDPKGGEDTEAFFGQGTRLTVV.

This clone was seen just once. Here the CDR3 DNA reads TGTGCCAGCAGTCGAACCAACTACTATGGCTACACCTTC. It codes for CASSRTNYYGYTF. The rearrangement uses TRBV6-6 and TRBJ1-2; unclear D gene. The V gene lost 5 bases and the J gene lost 3 bases, with 10 bases spanning the gap. In germline, CDR1 is MNHNY, CDR2 SVGAGI (reference sequence). The CDR3 is 13 residues long.

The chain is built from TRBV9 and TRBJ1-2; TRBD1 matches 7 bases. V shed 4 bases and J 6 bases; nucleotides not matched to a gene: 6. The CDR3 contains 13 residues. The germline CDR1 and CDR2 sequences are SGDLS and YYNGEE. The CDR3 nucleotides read TGTGCCAGCAGCTCAGGGGGGGGTAATGGCTACACCTTC. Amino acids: CASSSGGGNGYTF.

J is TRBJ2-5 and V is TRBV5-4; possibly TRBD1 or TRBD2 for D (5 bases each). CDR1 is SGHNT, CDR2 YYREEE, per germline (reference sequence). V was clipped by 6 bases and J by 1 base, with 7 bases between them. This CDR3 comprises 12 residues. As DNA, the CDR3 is TGTGCCAGCAATGGGGGCCAAGAGACCCAGTACTTC. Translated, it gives CASNGGQETQYF.

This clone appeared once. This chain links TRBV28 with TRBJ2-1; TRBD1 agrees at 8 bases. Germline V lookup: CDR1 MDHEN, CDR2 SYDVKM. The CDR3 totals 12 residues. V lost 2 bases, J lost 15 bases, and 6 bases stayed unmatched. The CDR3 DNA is TGTGCCAGCAGTTTACCAGGGGGCCTATGGTTCTTC. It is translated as CASSLPGGLWFF. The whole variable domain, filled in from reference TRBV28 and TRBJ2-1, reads DVKVTQSSRYLVKRTGEKVFLECVQDMDHENMFWYRQDPGLGLRLIYFSYDVKMKEKGDIPEGYSVSREKKERFSLILESASTNQTSMYLCASSLPGGLWFFGPGTRLTVL.

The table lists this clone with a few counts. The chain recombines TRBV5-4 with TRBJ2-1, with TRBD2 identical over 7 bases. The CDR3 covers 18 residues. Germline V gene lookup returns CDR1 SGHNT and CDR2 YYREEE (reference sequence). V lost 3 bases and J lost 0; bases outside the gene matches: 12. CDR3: CASSSSLSGAYSYNEQFF. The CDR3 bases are TGTGCCAGCAGCTCTTCCTTGAGCGGGGCCTACTCCTACAATGAGCAGTTCTTC.

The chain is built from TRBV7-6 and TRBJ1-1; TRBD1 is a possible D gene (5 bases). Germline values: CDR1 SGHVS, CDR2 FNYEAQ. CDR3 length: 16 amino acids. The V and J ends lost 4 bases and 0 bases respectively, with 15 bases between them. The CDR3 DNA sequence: TGTGCCAGCAGCTCAATACCCGGGGGACTGAACACTGAAGCTTTCTTT. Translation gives CASSSIPGGLNTEAFF.

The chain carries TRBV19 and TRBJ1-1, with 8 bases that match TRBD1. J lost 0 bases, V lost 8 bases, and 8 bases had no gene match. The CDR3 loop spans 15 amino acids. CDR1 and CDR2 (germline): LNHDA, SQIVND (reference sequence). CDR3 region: CASAGQGVMNTEAFF. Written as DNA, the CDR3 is TGTGCCAGTGCAGGACAGGGAGTGATGAACACTGAAGCTTTCTTT.

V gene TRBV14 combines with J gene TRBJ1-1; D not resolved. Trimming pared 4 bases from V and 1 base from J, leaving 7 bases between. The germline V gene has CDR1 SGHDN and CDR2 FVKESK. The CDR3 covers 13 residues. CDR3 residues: CASSPNQNTEAFF. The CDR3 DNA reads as TGTGCCAGCAGCCCCAATCAGAACACTGAAGCTTTCTTT.

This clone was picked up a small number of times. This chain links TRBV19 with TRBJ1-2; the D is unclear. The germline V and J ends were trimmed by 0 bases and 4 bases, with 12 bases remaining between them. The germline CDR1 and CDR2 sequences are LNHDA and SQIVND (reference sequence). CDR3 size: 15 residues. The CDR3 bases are TGTGCCAGTAGTATAGAGAGGGCAACGGGCTATGGCTACACCTTC. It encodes CASSIERATGYGYTF.

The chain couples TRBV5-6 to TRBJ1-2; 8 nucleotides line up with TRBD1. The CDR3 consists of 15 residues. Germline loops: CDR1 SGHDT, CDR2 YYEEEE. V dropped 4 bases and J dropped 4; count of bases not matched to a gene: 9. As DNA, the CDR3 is TGTGCCAGCAGCCCCTTTGGACAGGGCAGCTATGGCTACACCTTC. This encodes CASSPFGQGSYGYTF.

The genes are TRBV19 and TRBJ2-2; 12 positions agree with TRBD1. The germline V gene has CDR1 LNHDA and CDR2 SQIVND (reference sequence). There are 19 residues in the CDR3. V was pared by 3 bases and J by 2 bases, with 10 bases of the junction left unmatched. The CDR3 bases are TGTGCCAGTAGTATGTGGGACAGGGGGCGACGAATAAACACCGGGGAGCTGTTTTTT. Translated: CASSMWDRGRRINTGELFF.

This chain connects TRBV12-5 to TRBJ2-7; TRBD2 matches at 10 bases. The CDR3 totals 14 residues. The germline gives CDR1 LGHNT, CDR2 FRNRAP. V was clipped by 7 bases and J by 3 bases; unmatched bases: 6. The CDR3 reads CASDGTSGNYEQYF. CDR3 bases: TGTGCTAGTGATGGAACTAGCGGGAACTACGAGCAGTACTTC.

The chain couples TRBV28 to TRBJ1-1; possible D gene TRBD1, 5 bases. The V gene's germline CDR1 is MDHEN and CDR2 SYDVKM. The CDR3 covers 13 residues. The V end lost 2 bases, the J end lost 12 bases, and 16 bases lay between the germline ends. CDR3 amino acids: CASSLTVSGSTFF. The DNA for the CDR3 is TGTGCCAGCAGTTTAACTGTCTCAGGGTCTACTTTCTTT.

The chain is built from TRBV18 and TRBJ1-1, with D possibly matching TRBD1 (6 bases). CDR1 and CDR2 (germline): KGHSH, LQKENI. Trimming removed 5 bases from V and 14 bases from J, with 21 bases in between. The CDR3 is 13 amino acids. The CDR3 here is CASSIPSRDTSFF. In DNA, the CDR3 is TGTGCCAGCTCAATTCCTAGCCGGGACACTAGCTTCTTT. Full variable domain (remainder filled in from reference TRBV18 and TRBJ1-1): NAGVMQNPRHLVRRRGQEARLRCSPMKGHSHVYWYRQLPEEGLKFMVYLQKENIIDESGMPKERFSAEFPKEGPSILRIQQVVRGDSAAYFCASSIPSRDTSFFGQGTRLTVV.

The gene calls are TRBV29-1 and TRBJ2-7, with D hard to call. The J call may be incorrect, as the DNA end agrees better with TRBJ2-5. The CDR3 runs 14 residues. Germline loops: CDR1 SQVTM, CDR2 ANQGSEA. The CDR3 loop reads CSVGGRASRETQYF. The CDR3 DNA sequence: TGCAGCGTTGGTGGAAGGGCCTCGAGGGAGACCCAGTACTTC.

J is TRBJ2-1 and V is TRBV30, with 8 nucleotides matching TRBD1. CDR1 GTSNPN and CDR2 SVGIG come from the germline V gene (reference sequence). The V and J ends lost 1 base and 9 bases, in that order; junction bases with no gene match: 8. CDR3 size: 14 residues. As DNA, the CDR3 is TGTGCCTGGAGTGGAGGCAGGGGGCAACTTGAGCAGTTCTTC. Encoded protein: CAWSGGRGQLEQFF.

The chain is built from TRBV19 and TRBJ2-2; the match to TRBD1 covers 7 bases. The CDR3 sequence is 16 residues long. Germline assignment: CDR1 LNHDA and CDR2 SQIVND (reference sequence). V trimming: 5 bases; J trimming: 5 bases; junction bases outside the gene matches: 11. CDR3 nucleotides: TGTGCCAGTAGTGCCCACCAGGGGGTTTTGACCGGGGAGCTGTTTTTT. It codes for CASSAHQGVLTGELFF. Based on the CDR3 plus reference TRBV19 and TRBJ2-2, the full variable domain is DGGITQSPKYLFRKEGQNVTLSCEQNLNHDAMYWYRQDPGQGLRLIYYSQIVNDFQKGDIAEGYSVSREKKESFPLTVTSAQKNPTAFYLCASSAHQGVLTGELFFGEGSRLTVL.

The CDR3 nucleotides read TGTGCCAGCAGATACAGGATGAACACTGAAGCTTTCTTT. This encodes CASRYRMNTEAFF. The rearrangement joins TRBV6-5 to TRBJ1-1, with D possibly matching TRBD1 (5 bases). The CDR3 loop spans 13 amino acids. Germline CDR1 is MNHEY and CDR2 is SVGAGI. The germline V and J ends were trimmed by 6 bases and 0 bases, with 8 bases remaining between them.

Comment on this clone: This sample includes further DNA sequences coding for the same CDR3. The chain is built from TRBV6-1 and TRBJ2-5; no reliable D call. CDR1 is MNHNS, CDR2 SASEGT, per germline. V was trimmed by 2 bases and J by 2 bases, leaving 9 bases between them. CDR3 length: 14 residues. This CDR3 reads CASSESGRQETQYF. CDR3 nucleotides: TGTGCCAGCAGTGAATCCGGACGGCAAGAGACCCAGTACTTC.

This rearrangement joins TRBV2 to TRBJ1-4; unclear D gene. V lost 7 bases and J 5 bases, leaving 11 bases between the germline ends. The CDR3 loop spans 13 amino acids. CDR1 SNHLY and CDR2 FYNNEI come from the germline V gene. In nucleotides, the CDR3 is TGTGCCAGCAAAAGTCCCGAGAATGAAAAACTGTTTTTT. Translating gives CASKSPENEKLFF.

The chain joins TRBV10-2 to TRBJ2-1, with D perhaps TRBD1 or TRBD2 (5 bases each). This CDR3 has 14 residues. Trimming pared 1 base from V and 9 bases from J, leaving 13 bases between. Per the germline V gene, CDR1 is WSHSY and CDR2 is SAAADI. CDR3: CASSEWQDGGEQFF. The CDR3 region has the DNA TGCGCCAGCAGTGAGTGGCAGGATGGGGGTGAGCAGTTCTTC.

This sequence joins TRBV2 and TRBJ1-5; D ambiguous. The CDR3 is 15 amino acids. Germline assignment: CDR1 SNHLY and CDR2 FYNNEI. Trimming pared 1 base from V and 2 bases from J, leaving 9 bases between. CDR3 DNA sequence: TGTGCCAGCAGTGAAGTTAGGGCTGGCAATCAGCCCCAGCATTTT. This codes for CASSEVRAGNQPQHF.

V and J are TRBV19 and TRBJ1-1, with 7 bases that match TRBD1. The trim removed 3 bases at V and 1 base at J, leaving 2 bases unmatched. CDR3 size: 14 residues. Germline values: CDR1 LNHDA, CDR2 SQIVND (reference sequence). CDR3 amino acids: CASSIYRGNTEAFF. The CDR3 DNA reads TGTGCCAGTAGTATCTACAGGGGGAACACTGAAGCTTTCTTT.

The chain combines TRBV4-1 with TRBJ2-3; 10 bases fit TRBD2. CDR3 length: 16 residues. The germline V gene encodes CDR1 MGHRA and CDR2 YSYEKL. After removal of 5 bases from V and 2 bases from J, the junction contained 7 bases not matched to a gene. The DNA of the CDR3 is TGCGCCAGCAGCGAGAGGACTAGCGGCATCACAGATACGCAGTATTTT. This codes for CASSERTSGITDTQYF.

This CDR3 is CASRVSQGNYGYTF. The CDR3 region has the DNA TGTGCCAGCAGGGTGTCACAGGGGAACTATGGCTACACCTTC. The chain employs TRBV2 and TRBJ1-2; 7 bases map to TRBD1. Germline CDR1 is SNHLY and CDR2 is FYNNEI. The CDR3 runs to 14 residues. The J segment lost 2 bases and the V segment lost 6 bases, leaving 6 bases of the junction unmatched.

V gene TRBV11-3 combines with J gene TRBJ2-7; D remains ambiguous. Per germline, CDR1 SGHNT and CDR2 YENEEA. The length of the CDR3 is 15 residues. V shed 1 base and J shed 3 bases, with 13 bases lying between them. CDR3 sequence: CASSLAGTRNYEQYF. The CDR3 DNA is TGTGCCAGCAGCTTAGCAGGAACAAGAAACTACGAGCAGTACTTC.

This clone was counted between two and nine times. In DNA, the CDR3 is TGTGCCAGTAGTATAGAAATTGGGGGGGCTGAAGCTTTCTTT. Amino acids: CASSIEIGGAEAFF. The chain combines TRBV19 with TRBJ1-1; possibly TRBD1 for D (5 bases). The germline V gene encodes CDR1 LNHDA and CDR2 SQIVND (reference sequence). CDR3 length equals 14 residues. V was shortened by 0 bases and J by 6 bases, with 11 bases between the two germline ends.